These 18 T cell receptor beta chains were sequenced from one sample in a study of blood T cell repertoires in COVID-19. Data came from immunoSEQ multiplex PCR; TCRdb stores just in-frame clones and leaves some out. The sample consists of some 170,000 clones, around 85% of them appearing once. The sample comprised peripheral blood. These receptors were taken from a man aged 60-69 years with active or convalescent COVID-19.

The CDR3 coding sequence is TGTGCCAGCAGCCACTTGACAGCTTATGGCTACACCTTC. Translation: CASSHLTAYGYTF. V and J are TRBV12-3 or TRBV12-4 and TRBJ1-2, with a tentative D call TRBD1 (5 bases). CDR3 length: 13 amino acids. Trimming cost V 6 bases and J 5 bases, with 13 bases left between them.

The chain is built from TRBV5-8 and TRBJ1-2; TRBD1 matches at 7 bases. The CDR3 contains 16 residues. The trim removed 7 bases at V and 1 base at J, leaving 13 bases unmatched. The germline CDR1 and CDR2 sequences are SGHTS and YDEGEE. This chain's CDR3 is CASGGDRSGRNYGYTF. CDR3 coding DNA: TGTGCCAGCGGCGGGGACAGATCGGGGCGTAACTATGGCTACACCTTC.

The rearrangement joins TRBV2 to TRBJ1-5; D is uncertain. Trimming cost V 5 bases and J 0 bases, with 14 bases left between them. Per germline, CDR1 SNHLY and CDR2 FYNNEI. The CDR3 is made up of 16 amino acids. The CDR3 coding sequence is TGTGCCAGCAGTCTTGGCCCGATTCTTAGCAATCAGCCCCAGCATTTT. This codes for CASSLGPILSNQPQHF.

The V gene is TRBV3-1 (or the pseudogene TRBV3-2), the J gene TRBJ1-5, with 8 bases identical to TRBD1. This CDR3 spans 14 amino acids. The junction had 5 bases not matched to a gene; V was cut back by 4 bases and J by 6 bases. Germline loops: CDR1 LGHDT, CDR2 YNNKEL (reference sequence). CDR3 sequence: CASSLGQGSQPQHF. CDR3 sequence (DNA): TGTGCCAGCAGCCTAGGACAGGGTAGTCAGCCCCAGCATTTT.

The chain has TRBV6-6 and TRBJ2-7, with 9 bases aligning to TRBD1. Losses at the gene ends were 7 bases for V and 3 bases for J; bases not matched to a gene: 7. Germline V gives CDR1 MNHNY, CDR2 SVGAGI (reference sequence). This CDR3 has 14 residues. The CDR3 sequence is CASTPPDRGYEQYF. Written as DNA, the CDR3 is TGTGCCAGCACCCCCCCGGACAGGGGCTACGAGCAGTACTTC.

This chain links TRBV12-3 or TRBV12-4 with TRBJ2-7, with D possibly being TRBD1 (8 bases). There are 13 residues in the CDR3. V lost 6 bases and J 3 bases, leaving 12 bases between the germline ends. CDR3 amino acids: CASRQGEGYEQYF. The CDR3 DNA sequence: TGTGCCAGCAGACAGGGGGAGGGCTACGAGCAGTACTTC.

The sample holds a few counts of this clone. This chain connects TRBV3-1 (or the pseudogene TRBV3-2) to TRBJ2-5, with 15 positions matching TRBD2. CDR3 length: 16 amino acids. Losses at the gene ends were 4 bases for V and 3 bases for J; bases not matched to a gene: 3. Germline values: CDR1 LGHDT, CDR2 YNNKEL (reference sequence). The DNA of the CDR3 is TGTGCCAGCAGCCCGGGACTAGCGGGGGGAAAAGAGACCCAGTACTTC. Amino acids: CASSPGLAGGKETQYF.

The chain has TRBV5-1 and TRBJ2-3; 7 positions agree with TRBD2. CDR1 is SGHRS and CDR2 is YFSETQ in the germline V gene. The CDR3 contains 15 residues. Germline trimming cut 4 bases from V and 5 bases from J; bases unmatched to any gene: 10. The chain's CDR3 is CASSLRGEVEDTQYF. DNA of the CDR3: TGCGCCAGCAGCCTTCGGGGGGAGGTAGAAGATACGCAGTATTTT.

The rearrangement joins TRBV18 to TRBJ2-7; tentative D call: TRBD1 (5 bases). Germline V gene sequence: CDR1 KGHSH, CDR2 LQKENI. V was clipped by 8 bases and J by 0 bases, with 17 bases between them. The CDR3 totals 15 residues. In DNA form, the CDR3 reads TGTGCCAGCCAAACTGGGAAGACAGCCTCCTACGAGCAGTACTTC. Translating gives CASQTGKTASYEQYF.

The rearrangement uses TRBV6-5 and TRBJ1-2; D ambiguous. CDR3 length equals 13 residues. V was clipped by 5 bases and J by 4 bases, with 11 bases between them. The V gene's germline CDR1 is MNHEY and CDR2 SVGAGI. CDR3 nucleotide sequence: TGTGCCAGCAGTACCCCGGGAACCTATGGCTACACCTTC. Its protein product is CASSTPGTYGYTF.

The chain couples TRBV28 to TRBJ2-3; the D gene is possibly TRBD1 (5 bases). The V end lost 11 bases, the J end lost 2 bases, and 14 bases lay between the germline ends. This CDR3 has 13 amino acids. Germline V CDR1 and CDR2: MDHEN, SYDVKM. The CDR3 reads CAARGRATDTQYF. CDR3 DNA: TGTGCCGCGAGAGGCAGGGCCACAGATACGCAGTATTTT.

The chain joins TRBV7-2 to TRBJ2-7; 7 nucleotides line up with TRBD2. This CDR3 spans 15 amino acids. Germline assignment: CDR1 SGHTA and CDR2 FQGNSA. J was trimmed by 2 bases and V by 3 bases; bases with no gene match: 7. The DNA of the CDR3 is TGTGCCAGCAGCTTTCGCTCTAGCGGCGCCTACGAGCAGTACTTC. This sequence encodes CASSFRSSGAYEQYF.

The chain links TRBV11-1 to TRBJ2-7; D is possibly TRBD2 (6 bases). Per the germline V gene, CDR1 is SGHAT and CDR2 is FQDESV (reference sequence). Deletions cut 3 bases from V and 6 bases from J, with 9 bases between. The CDR3 loop spans 12 amino acids. The DNA of the CDR3 is TGTGCCAGCAGCTTGGGGGGATCCGAGCAGTACTTC. Translating it yields CASSLGGSEQYF.

The genes are TRBV6-6 and TRBJ2-1; 11 nucleotides agree with TRBD1. This CDR3 spans 15 amino acids. Germline V lookup: CDR1 MNHNY, CDR2 SVGAGI (reference sequence). V was clipped by 4 bases and J by 7 bases; unmatched bases: 6. DNA of the CDR3: TGTGCCAGCAGTTTCTCCGGGACAGGGGGAAATGAGCAGTTCTTC. It codes for CASSFSGTGGNEQFF.

The gene calls are TRBV10-1 and TRBJ2-7; TRBD2 is a possible D gene (5 bases). This CDR3 region has 13 residues. In germline, CDR1 is WNHNN, CDR2 SYGVQD (reference sequence). V gave up 4 bases and J gave up 7 bases, with 14 bases separating them. The CDR3 here is CASSGRSGGEQYF. DNA for the CDR3: TGCGCCAGCAGTGGTCGCAGCGGTGGGGAGCAGTACTTC.

This rearrangement joins TRBV19 to TRBJ2-5, with TRBD1 as a possible D gene (5 bases). There are 15 residues in the CDR3. Germline V gives CDR1 LNHDA, CDR2 SQIVND (reference sequence). The V and J ends lost 1 base and 5 bases respectively, with 14 bases between them. CDR3 nucleotides: TGTGCCAGTAGTATAGGTGGGGCTAGATGGGAGACCCAGTACTTC. Translating it yields CASSIGGARWETQYF.

V usage is TRBV9 and J usage is TRBJ2-5; TRBD2 aligns across 10 bases. CDR3 length: 16 residues. J lost 1 base, V lost 1 base, and 4 bases had no gene match. Germline V gene data show CDR1 as SGDLS and CDR2 as YYNGEE. In DNA form, the CDR3 reads TGTGCCAGCAGCGTACTATCTAGCGGGGGCCAAGAGACCCAGTACTTC. Protein sequence: CASSVLSSGGQETQYF.

The chain joins TRBV6-5 to TRBJ1-5; D possibly corresponds to TRBD1 (6 bases). Between the trimmed V and J ends, which lost 6 bases and 2 bases, there was a span of 14 bases. This CDR3 has 15 amino acids. Looked up from germline, CDR1 is MNHEY and CDR2 is SVGAGI. The CDR3 protein is CASSRGAWGNQPQHF. CDR3 coding DNA: TGTGCCAGCAGCCGGGGGGCTTGGGGCAATCAGCCCCAGCATTTT.